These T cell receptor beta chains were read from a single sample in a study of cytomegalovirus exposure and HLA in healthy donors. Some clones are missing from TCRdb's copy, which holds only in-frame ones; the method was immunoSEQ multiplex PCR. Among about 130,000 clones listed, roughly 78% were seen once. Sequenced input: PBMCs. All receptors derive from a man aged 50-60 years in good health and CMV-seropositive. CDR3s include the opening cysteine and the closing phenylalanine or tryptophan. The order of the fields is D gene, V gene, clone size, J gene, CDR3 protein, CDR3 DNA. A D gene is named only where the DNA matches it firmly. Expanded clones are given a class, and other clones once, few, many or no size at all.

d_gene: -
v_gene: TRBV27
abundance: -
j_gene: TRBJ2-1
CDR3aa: CASSLLTSSYNEQFF
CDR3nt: TGTGCCAGCAGTTTATTAACGAGCTCCTACAATGAGCAGTTCTTC

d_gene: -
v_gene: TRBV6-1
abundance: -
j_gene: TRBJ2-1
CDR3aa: CASGETSDNEQFF
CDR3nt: TGTGCCAGCGGCGAGACTAGTGACAATGAGCAGTTCTTC

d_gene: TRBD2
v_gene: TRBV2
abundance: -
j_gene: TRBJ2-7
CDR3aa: CASSLQREGHEQYF
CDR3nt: TGTGCCAGCAGTCTCCAGCGGGAGGGCCACGAGCAGTACTTC

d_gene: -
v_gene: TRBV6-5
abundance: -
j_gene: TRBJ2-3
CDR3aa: CASRGTGADTQYF
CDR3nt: TGTGCCAGCAGGGGCACAGGCGCAGATACGCAGTATTTT

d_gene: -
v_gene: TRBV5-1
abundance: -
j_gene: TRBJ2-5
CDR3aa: CASSLGATETQYF
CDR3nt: TGCGCCAGCAGCTTGGGAGCAACGGAGACCCAGTACTTC

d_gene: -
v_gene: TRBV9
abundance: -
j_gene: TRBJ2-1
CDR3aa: CASSVVGQGEQFF
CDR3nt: TGTGCCAGCAGCGTAGTGGGCCAGGGGGAGCAGTTCTTC

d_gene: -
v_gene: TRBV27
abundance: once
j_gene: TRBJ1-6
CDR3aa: CASSLTRDSPLHF
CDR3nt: TGTGCCAGCAGTTTAACTCGGGATTCACCCCTCCACTTT

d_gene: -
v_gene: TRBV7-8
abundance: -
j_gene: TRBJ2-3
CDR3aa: CASSFERYTDTQYF
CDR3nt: TGTGCCAGCAGCTTCGAGCGGTACACAGATACGCAGTATTTT

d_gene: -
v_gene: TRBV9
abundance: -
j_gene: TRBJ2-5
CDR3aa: CASSVASLETQYF
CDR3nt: TGTGCCAGCAGCGTAGCGTCGTTAGAGACCCAGTACTTC

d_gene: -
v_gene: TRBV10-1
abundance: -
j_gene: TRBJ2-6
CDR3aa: CASSEQGPQGRSSGANVLTF
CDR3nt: TGCGCCAGCAGTGAGCAGGGGCCACAGGGTCGGAGCTCTGGGGCCAACGTCCTGACTTTC

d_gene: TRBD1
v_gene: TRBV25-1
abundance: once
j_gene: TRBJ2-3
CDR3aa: CASSTRKGAADTQYF
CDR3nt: TGTGCCAGCAGCACCCGGAAGGGGGCAGCAGATACGCAGTATTTT

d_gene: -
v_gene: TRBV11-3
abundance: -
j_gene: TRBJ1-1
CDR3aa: CASSFLGGTEAFF
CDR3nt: TGTGCCAGCAGCTTTCTCGGCGGCACTGAAGCTTTCTTT

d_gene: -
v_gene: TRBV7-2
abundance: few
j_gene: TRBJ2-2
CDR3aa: CASRYTNTGELFF
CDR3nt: TGTGCCAGCAGGTATACGAACACCGGGGAGCTGTTTTTT

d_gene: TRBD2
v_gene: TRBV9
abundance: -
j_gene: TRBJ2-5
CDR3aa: CASSVGSSGSIETQYF
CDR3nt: TGTGCCAGCAGCGTAGGGTCTAGCGGGAGTATAGAGACCCAGTACTTC

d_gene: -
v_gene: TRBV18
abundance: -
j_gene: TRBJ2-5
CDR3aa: CASSPNAGPETQYF
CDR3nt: TGTGCCAGCTCACCAAATGCGGGGCCAGAGACCCAGTACTTC

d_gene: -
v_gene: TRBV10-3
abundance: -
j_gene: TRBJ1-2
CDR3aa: CAISESGTNYGYTF
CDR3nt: TGTGCCATCAGTGAGTCAGGGACAAACTATGGCTACACCTTC

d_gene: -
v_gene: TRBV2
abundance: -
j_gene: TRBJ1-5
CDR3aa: CASAIQGSNQPQHF
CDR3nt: TGTGCCAGTGCGATCCAGGGAAGCAATCAGCCCCAGCATTTT

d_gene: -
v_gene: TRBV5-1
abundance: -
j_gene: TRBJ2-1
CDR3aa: CASSPGSPVNEQFF
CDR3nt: TGCGCCAGCAGCCCGGGGAGTCCCGTCAATGAGCAGTTCTTC

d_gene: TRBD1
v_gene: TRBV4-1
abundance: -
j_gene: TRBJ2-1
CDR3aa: CASSQVGTASYNEQFF
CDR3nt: TGCGCCAGCAGCCAGGTAGGGACAGCCTCCTACAATGAGCAGTTCTTC

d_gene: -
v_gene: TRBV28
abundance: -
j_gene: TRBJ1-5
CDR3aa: CASSLAGGGLSGNQPQHF
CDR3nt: TGTGCCAGCAGTTTAGCGGGGGGCGGTTTGAGTGGCAATCAGCCCCAGCATTTT

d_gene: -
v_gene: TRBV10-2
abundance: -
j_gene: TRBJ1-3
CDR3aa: CASSERGPLSGNTIYF
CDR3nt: TGCGCCAGCAGTGAGAGAGGCCCACTCTCTGGAAACACCATATATTTT

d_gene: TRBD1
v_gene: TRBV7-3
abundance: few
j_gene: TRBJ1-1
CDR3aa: CASSHPGQPEAFF
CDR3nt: TGTGCCAGCAGCCACCCGGGACAGCCTGAAGCTTTCTTT

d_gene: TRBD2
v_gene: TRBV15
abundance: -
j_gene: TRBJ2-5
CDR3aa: CATSVGGAYQETQYF
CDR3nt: TGTGCCACCAGCGTCGGGGGGGCGTACCAAGAGACCCAGTACTTC

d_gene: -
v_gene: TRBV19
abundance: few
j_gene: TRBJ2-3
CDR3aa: CASASGLASTDTQYF
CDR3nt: TGTGCCAGTGCCTCCGGACTCGCTAGCACAGATACGCAGTATTTT

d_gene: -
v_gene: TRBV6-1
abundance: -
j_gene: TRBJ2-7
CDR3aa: CASSEALARVHEQYF
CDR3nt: TGTGCCAGCAGTGAAGCATTGGCCAGGGTACACGAGCAGTACTTC

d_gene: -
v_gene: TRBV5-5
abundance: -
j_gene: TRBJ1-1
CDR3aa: CASSLEGEHTEAFF
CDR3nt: TGTGCCAGCAGCTTGGAGGGAGAGCACACTGAAGCTTTCTTT

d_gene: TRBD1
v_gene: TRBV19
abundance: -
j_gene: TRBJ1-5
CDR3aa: CASSDRGSGNQPQHF
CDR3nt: TGTGCCAGTAGCGACAGGGGTAGTGGCAATCAGCCCCAGCATTTT

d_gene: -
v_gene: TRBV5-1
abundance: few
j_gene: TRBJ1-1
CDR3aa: CASSLGDRSNTEAFF
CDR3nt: TGCGCCAGCAGCTTGGGAGACAGGTCGAACACTGAAGCTTTCTTT

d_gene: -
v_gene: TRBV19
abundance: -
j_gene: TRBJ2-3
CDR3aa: CASSIEGSHTDTQYF
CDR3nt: TGTGCCAGTAGTATAGAGGGCAGCCACACAGATACGCAGTATTTT

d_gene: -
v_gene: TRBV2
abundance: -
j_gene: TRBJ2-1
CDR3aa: CASRGYNEQFF
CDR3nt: TGTGCCAGCCGAGGGTACAATGAGCAGTTCTTC

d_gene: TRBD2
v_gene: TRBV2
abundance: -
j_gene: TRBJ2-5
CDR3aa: CASSEALTSGAQETQYF
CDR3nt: TGTGCCAGCAGTGAAGCGCTTACTAGCGGGGCCCAAGAGACCCAGTACTTC

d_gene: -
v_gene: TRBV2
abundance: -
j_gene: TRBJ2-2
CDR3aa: CASSERTPNTGELFF
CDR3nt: TGTGCCAGCAGTGAGAGGACTCCGAACACCGGGGAGCTGTTTTTT